This T cell receptor beta chain was retrieved from a study of T-cell reconstitution after alpha-beta-depleted transplantation in children. Whole-study findings and limits: After transplant, at about two months, alpha-beta T cells were reportedly derived from several hundred expanded graft clones.

This clonotype was seen ten or more times. Its specificity is not known. Trimming took 1 base from V and 7 from J, leaving 14 bases between them. The CDR3 loop spans 15 amino acids. Germline CDR1 reads LGHDT; CDR2 reads YNNKEL (reference sequence). During its preparation, the TCRbeta library received unique molecular identifiers. TCRdb reprocessed the PCR reads via MiXCR and lists one record per CDR3 protein. The sample carries hundreds of thousands of distinct CDR3 sequences, 8.2% recorded once. This clonotype was sampled from a male patient younger than 18 who had a stem cell transplant for acute lymphoblastic leukemia, so the T cells may come from the graft donor. This chain uses TRBV3-1 with TRBJ2-4, with D hard to call. This material consisted of PBMCs, mostly from graft donor cells, taken 180 days after TCRalphabeta/CD19-depleted stem cell transplant. CDR3 region: CASSQVSSKGNIQYF. The CDR3 DNA reads as TGTGCCAGCAGCCAAGTGTCATCCAAGGGCAACATTCAGTACTTC. Full variable domain (outside the CDR3, taken from reference TRBV3-1 and TRBJ2-4): DTAVSQTPKYLVTQMGNDKSIKCEQNLGHDTMYWYKQDSKKFLKIMFSYNNKELIINETVPNRFSPKSPDKAHLNLHINSLELGDSAVYFCASSQVSSKGNIQYFGAGTRLSVL.